This record covers a single T cell receptor beta chain. Some clones are missing from TCRdb's copy, which holds only in-frame ones; the method was immunoSEQ multiplex PCR. This sample has about 95,000 clones, with just under 85% found just once. The entry originates in a study of control samples from healthy donors and cancer patients. The length of the CDR3 is 15 residues. The germline V gene has CDR1 SEHNR and CDR2 FQNEAQ (reference sequence). V was pared by 5 bases and J by 4 bases, with 15 bases between. This chain joins TRBV7-9 and TRBJ2-1; TRBD2 might be the D (6 bases). The sequencing sample was made of blood. The TCR originated in a man aged 25-40 years in good health. The CDR3: CASSPGTPFYNEQFF. The CDR3 DNA sequence: TGTGCCAGCAGCCCCGGGACTCCTTTTTACAATGAGCAGTTCTTC.